These 7 T cell receptor beta chains originate from one sample sequenced in a study of T cell clonotyping in hematopoietic cell transplantation. Measured with immunoSEQ multiplex PCR; TCRdb has only the in-frame clones, and not every one. The top ten hold approximately 2.8% of the sample, which has tens of thousands of clones, 85% seen once. Time point in this sample: recipient sample about 28 days before transplant, after cytoreduction. The specimen comprised peripheral blood mononuclear cells, sampled before stem cell transplant. These receptors originate from a man in his sixties with acute myeloid leukemia. Some clones in this sample may be carry-over from other donors' samples.

The V gene is TRBV28, the J gene TRBJ1-1; TRBD1 is a possible D gene (6 bases). The V end was cut by 10 bases, the J end by 5 bases, with 17 bases between. Germline CDR1 reads MDHEN; CDR2 reads SYDVKM. The CDR3 length is 13 residues. CDR3 DNA sequence: TGTGCCACAAACGGGGGGCTGGGGACTGAAGCTTTCTTT. Translated: CATNGGLGTEAFF.

The chain joins TRBV7-4 to TRBJ2-7, with a tentative D call TRBD1 (6 bases). V was pared by 6 bases and J by 6 bases, with 21 bases between. The CDR3 runs to 15 residues. Germline values: CDR1 SGHVT, CDR2 SQSDAQ. The CDR3 nucleotides are TGTGCCAGCAGAGAATACAGGGTGTATCCGTTCGAGCAGTACTTC. It specifies CASREYRVYPFEQYF. The variable domain in full, with the rest retrieved from reference TRBV7-4 and TRBJ2-7, is GAGVSQSPRYKVAKRGRDVALRCDSISGHVTLYWYRQTLGQGSEVLTYSQSDAQRDKSGRPSGRFSAERPERSVSTLKIQRTEQGDSAVYLCASREYRVYPFEQYFGPGTRLTVT.

J is TRBJ1-5 and V is TRBV4-3; D gene uncertain. The ends were cut back, 0 bases at V and 4 bases at J, with 7 bases in the middle. This CDR3 region has 14 residues. Germline CDR1 is LGHNA and CDR2 is YSLEER. CDR3 in DNA: TGCGCCAGCAGCCAAGATGAGAGGAATCAGCCCCAGCATTTT. Translation gives CASSQDERNQPQHF.

The chain uses TRBV5-1 and TRBJ1-6; weak D call: TRBD1 (5 bases). The CDR3 runs 13 residues. The V gene lost 0 bases and the J gene lost 14 bases, with 12 bases spanning the gap. Germline V lookup: CDR1 SGHRS, CDR2 YFSETQ. The CDR3 region is CASSLVQTEALHF. Here the CDR3 DNA reads TGCGCCAGCAGCTTGGTGCAGACAGAGGCCCTCCACTTT.

V and J are TRBV2 and TRBJ2-5; D call uncertain. In germline, CDR1 is SNHLY, CDR2 FYNNEI. The CDR3 has 14 amino acids. The V end was cut by 9 bases, the J end by 0 bases, with 14 bases between. CDR3 sequence reads: CARSPEGYQETQYF. In DNA, the CDR3 is TGTGCCAGGTCTCCGGAAGGGTACCAAGAGACCCAGTACTTC.

This clone has only one observation. The rearrangement links TRBV5-1 to TRBJ2-1; D not resolved. The V gene's germline CDR1 is SGHRS and CDR2 YFSETQ. Trimming took 5 bases from V and 4 from J, leaving 16 bases between them. The CDR3 contains 15 residues. The CDR3 here is CASSISGGEYNEQFF. In DNA, the CDR3 is TGCGCCAGCAGTATCTCGGGCGGCGAGTACAATGAGCAGTTCTTC.

This chain connects TRBV6-4 to TRBJ2-7; D is unresolved. CDR1 and CDR2 from the germline V gene are MRHNA and SNTAGT. CDR3 length equals 14 residues. V was shortened by 0 bases and J by 2 bases, with 8 bases between the two germline ends. This chain's CDR3 is CASSDSSPTYEQYF. The CDR3 bases are TGTGCCAGCAGTGACTCTAGCCCAACCTACGAGCAGTACTTC.